One and the same sample provided the 6 T cell receptor beta chains below, sequenced in a study of T cell clonality in common variable immunodeficiency. Method: immunoSEQ multiplex PCR; TCRdb's copy keeps in-frame clones and lacks some. The table lists under 60,000 clones, with no singletons. The sequencing sample was made of peripheral blood mononuclear cells. These receptors were taken from a person aged 18 to 69 in good health.

This clone showed up many times. Read data end 3 residues before the CDR3 end; the end is taken from the germline J gene. This chain connects TRBV5-4 to TRBJ2-4; TRBD2 agrees at 12 bases. V trimming: 0 bases; J trimming: 5 bases; junction bases outside the gene matches: 3. The CDR3 length is 16 residues. Germline values: CDR1 SGHNT, CDR2 YYREEE (reference sequence). The chain's CDR3 is CASSLGLAGGENIQYF. The CDR3 DNA, read in part, is TGTGCCAGCAGCTTGGGTCTAGCGGGAGGGGAAAACATT.

This clone showed up many times. CDR3 DNA (partial): TGTGCCAGCAGCCCAGCGGGAAGTGCCTACGAG. This codes for CASSPAGSAYE. The whole CDR3 sequence reads CASSPAGSAYEQYF. The chain is built from TRBV12-3 or TRBV12-4 and TRBJ2-7; TRBD2 matches 7 bases. The CDR3 goes on 3 residues after the read ends, and that part is filled in from the germline J gene. This CDR3 has 14 residues. With 6 bases clipped from V and 2 bases from J, the junction kept 7 bases outside the gene matches.

This clone was observed at least ten times. Read coverage stops 3 residues before the CDR3 terminus; the germline J gene supplies the remainder. The chain employs TRBV7-9 and TRBJ2-1; D is unresolved. This CDR3 contains 14 residues. Germline assignment: CDR1 SEHNR and CDR2 FQNEAQ (reference sequence). The ends were cut back, 1 base at V and 6 bases at J, with 10 bases in the middle. The CDR3 is CASSLGLDTNEQFF. The covered CDR3 bases are TGTGCCAGCAGCTTAGGACTTGATACCAATGAG.

This clone was seen many times. With the read ending 3 residues before the CDR3 end, the germline J gene is used to fill in that end. J is TRBJ2-1 and V is TRBV5-1; 8 bases agree with TRBD2. Germline V gene data show CDR1 as SGHRS and CDR2 as YFSETQ. V lost 3 bases and J lost 4; bases outside the gene matches: 6. This CDR3 has 15 amino acids. The DNA read from the CDR3 is TGCGCCAGCAGCTCAAGCGGGAGTACGTACAATGAG. It yields the protein CASSSSGSTYNE. The complete CDR3 protein is CASSSSGSTYNEQFF.

This clone showed up many times. The CDR3 end falls 3 residues outside the read, so it is completed with the germline J gene. The rearrangement uses TRBV5-1 and TRBJ2-7; TRBD2 aligns across 10 bases. V shed 5 bases, J shed 2 bases, and the junction held 10 bases outside the gene matches. Germline loops: CDR1 SGHRS, CDR2 YFSETQ. The CDR3 totals 16 residues. CDR3 sequence: CASSPLGLAVAYEQYF. CDR3 bases read: TGCGCCAGCAGTCCTCTAGGACTAGCGGTTGCCTACGAG.

This clone has ten or more counts. The read terminates 3 residues ahead of where the CDR3 ends, so the germline J gene completes it. The rearrangement uses TRBV7-3 and TRBJ1-6, with 9 bases that match TRBD1. The CDR3 runs 16 residues. Germline-derived CDR1 and CDR2 are SGHTA and FQGTGA. The junction had 8 bases not matched to a gene; V was cut back by 2 bases and J by 9 bases. CDR3: CASSLDPGQGRSPLHF. The CDR3 DNA, read in part, is TGTGCCAGCAGCTTAGATCCGGGACAGGGACGTTCACCC.